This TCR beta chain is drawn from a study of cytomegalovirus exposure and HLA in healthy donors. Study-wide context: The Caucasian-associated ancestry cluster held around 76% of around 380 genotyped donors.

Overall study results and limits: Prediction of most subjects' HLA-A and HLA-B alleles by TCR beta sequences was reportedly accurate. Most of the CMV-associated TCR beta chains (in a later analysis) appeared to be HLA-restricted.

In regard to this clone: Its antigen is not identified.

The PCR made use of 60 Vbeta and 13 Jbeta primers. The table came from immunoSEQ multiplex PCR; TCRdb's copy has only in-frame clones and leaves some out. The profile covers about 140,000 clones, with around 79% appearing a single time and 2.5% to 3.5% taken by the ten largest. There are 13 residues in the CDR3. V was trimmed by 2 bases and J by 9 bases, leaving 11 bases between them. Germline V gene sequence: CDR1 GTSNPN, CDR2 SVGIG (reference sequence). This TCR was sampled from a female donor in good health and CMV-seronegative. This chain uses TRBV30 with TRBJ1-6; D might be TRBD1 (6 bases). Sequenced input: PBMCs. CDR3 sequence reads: CAWSLQGTSPLHF. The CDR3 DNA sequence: TGTGCCTGGAGTCTACAGGGAACTTCACCCCTCCACTTT.